This T cell receptor beta chain was identified in a study of blood T cells in healthy people across ages. Overall study results and limits: Investigators treated diversity estimates from one million T cells as underestimates. Among T cells, TCR beta diversity per million cells dropped roughly linearly as age rose.

For the second PCR, which ran for about 6 to 12 cycles, a sample-barcoded 5' primer and a J-beta primer mix were used. Each CDR3 protein is one row after TCRdb ran MiXCR on the 5' RACE reads. The sample lists around 870,000 distinct CDR3 sequences; around 28% were seen once. In the case of this clonotype: What it binds is not known.

The CDR3 loop spans 16 amino acids. With 5 bases removed from V and 5 bases from J, the gap between germline ends came to 18 bases. The germline V gene encodes CDR1 SGHDN and CDR2 FVKESK. Every donor contributed 8 to 10 milliliters of peripheral blood by blood draw. Isolated PBMCs totaled at least 6.5 million in each sample. V and J are TRBV14 and TRBJ1-4; no clear D. The sequence was collected from an elderly woman in good health. Sequenced material: blood. The CDR3 is CASSKTWGIGNEKLFF. CDR3 DNA sequence: TGTGCCAGCAGCAAGACATGGGGTATAGGAAATGAAAAACTGTTTTTT.